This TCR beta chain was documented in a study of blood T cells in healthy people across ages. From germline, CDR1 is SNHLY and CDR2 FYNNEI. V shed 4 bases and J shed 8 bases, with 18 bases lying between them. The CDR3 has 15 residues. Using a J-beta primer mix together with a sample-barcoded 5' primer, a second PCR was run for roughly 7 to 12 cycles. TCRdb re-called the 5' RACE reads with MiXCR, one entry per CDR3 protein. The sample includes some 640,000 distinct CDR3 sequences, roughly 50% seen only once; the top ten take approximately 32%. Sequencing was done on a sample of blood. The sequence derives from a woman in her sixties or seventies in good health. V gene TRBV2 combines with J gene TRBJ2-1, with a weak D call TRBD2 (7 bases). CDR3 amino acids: CASSVSGTRVDEQFF. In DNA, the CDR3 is TGTGCCAGCAGTGTCAGCGGGACACGTGTCGATGAGCAGTTCTTC.